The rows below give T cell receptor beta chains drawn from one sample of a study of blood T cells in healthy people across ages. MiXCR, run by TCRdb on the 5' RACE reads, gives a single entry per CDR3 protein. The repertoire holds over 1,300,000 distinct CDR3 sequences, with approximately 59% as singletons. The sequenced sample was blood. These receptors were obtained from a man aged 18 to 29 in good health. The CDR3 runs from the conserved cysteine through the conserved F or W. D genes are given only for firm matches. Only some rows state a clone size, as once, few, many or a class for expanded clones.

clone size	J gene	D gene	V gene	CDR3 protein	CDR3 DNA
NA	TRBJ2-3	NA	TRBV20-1	CSARSLGLTAGGDTQYF	TGCAGTGCTAGATCACTGGGACTTACGGCTGGGGGAGATACGCAGTATTTT
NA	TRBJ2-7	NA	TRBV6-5	CASSTLTGFYEQYF	TGTGCCAGCAGTACGCTTACAGGTTTCTACGAGCAGTACTTC
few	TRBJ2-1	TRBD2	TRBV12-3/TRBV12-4	CASRFTSGGNNEQFF	TGTGCCAGCAGATTCACTAGCGGGGGCAACAATGAGCAGTTCTTC
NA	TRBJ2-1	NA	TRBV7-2	CASSTRGASPNEQFF	TGTGCCAGCAGCACCCGGGGGGCTAGCCCCAACGAGCAGTTCTTC
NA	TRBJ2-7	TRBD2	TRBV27	CASSPLAGAVYNEQYF	TGTGCCAGCAGTCCCCTAGCGGGAGCAGTGTACAATGAGCAGTACTTC
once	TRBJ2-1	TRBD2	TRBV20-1	CSASGLAGLSYNEQFF	TGCAGTGCTAGTGGACTAGCGGGACTATCCTACAATGAGCAGTTCTTC
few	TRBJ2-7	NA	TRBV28	CASSGRVSSYEQYF	TGTGCCAGCAGTGGCCGGGTCAGCTCCTACGAGCAGTACTTC
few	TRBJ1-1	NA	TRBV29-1	CSVIGMNTEAFF	TGCAGCGTGATAGGGATGAACACTGAAGCTTTCTTT
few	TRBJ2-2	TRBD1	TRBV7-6	CASSQGQRNTGELFF	TGTGCCAGCAGCCAGGGACAGAGGAACACCGGGGAGCTGTTTTTT
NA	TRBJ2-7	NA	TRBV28	CASRHIGTTDSYEQYF	TGTGCCAGCAGGCATATAGGGACAACCGACTCCTACGAGCAGTACTTC
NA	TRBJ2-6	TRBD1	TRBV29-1	CSVVSDRASGANVLTF	TGCAGCGTTGTTTCCGACAGGGCCTCTGGGGCCAACGTCCTGACTTTC
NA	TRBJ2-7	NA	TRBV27	CASSLTIYVGHEQYF	TGTGCCAGCAGTTTAACAATATATGTGGGACACGAGCAGTACTTC
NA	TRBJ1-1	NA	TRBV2	CASGRYNTEAFF	TGTGCCAGCGGACGATATAACACTGAAGCTTTCTTT